The clone carrying this TCR beta chain occurred many times. One end of the junction varies from germline; a read error may be responsible. The data originate from a study of T cells in Graves' hyperthyroidism and ophthalmopathy. Absent ophthalmopathy progression within 18 months defined stable Graves' hyperthyroidism. CDR3 length: 15 residues. CDR1 MDHEN and CDR2 SYDVKM come from the germline V gene. RNA transcripts provided the source from which TCR beta CDR3 regions were amplified. HTBI primers were the set used in a first-round RT-PCR of the TCR CDR3. TCRdb reanalysed the multiplex PCR reads using MiXCR and keeps one entry per CDR3 protein. This sample yields hundreds of thousands of distinct CDR3 sequences, of which over 10% are seen a single time; around a tenth belongs to the top ten.

The receptor comes from a woman younger than 35 with Graves' hyperthyroidism. The source material was blood. The V gene is TRBV28, the J gene TRBJ2-7, with 8 bases aligning to TRBD2. The CDR3 sequence is CASRYQLAATYKQYF. The CDR3 region has the DNA TGTGCCAGCAGATACCAACTAGCGGCAACCTACAAGCAGTACTTC.